Listed below are T cell receptor beta chains from one sample, sequenced in a study of blood T cells in healthy people across ages. Using its own MiXCR run on the 5' RACE reads, TCRdb lists one record per CDR3 protein. The data show 650,000 or so distinct CDR3 sequences, approximately 52% seen once. The sequencing sample was made of blood. These receptors originate from a woman aged 80 or over in good health. Each CDR3 is given with its conserved first and last residue. D genes are given only for firm matches. A clone size is listed for some rows: how often the clone was seen (once, few, many), or a class if it is expanded.

CDR3nt	CDR3aa	d_gene	abundance	len	j_gene	v_gene
TGTGCCACCCAGGAAATCACAGATACGCAGTATTTT	CATQEITDTQYF	.	.	12	TRBJ2-3	TRBV10-3
TGTGCCACCAGCAACGGACTAGCGGGGGCCTCCACAGATACGCAGTATTTT	CATSNGLAGASTDTQYF	TRBD2	.	17	TRBJ2-3	TRBV15
TGTGCCAGCAGCCAATCGGGAGGGGATCAGCCCCAGCATTTT	CASSQSGGDQPQHF	.	.	14	TRBJ1-5	TRBV3-1
TGTGCCAGCAGTGAATACGCAGGGGGTATTAGCGAGCAGTACTTC	CASSEYAGGISEQYF	TRBD1	few	15	TRBJ2-7	TRBV6-1
TGCAGTGCTGATATGGCTAGCGGGGGCCGAGGGAGCACAGATACGCAGTATTTT	CSADMASGGRGSTDTQYF	TRBD2	.	18	TRBJ2-3	TRBV20-1
TGCAGTGCTGTAGCGGGGGGCGATCTTCTCCAAGAGACCCAGTACTTC	CSAVAGGDLLQETQYF	TRBD2	.	16	TRBJ2-5	TRBV20-1
TGTGCCAGCAGCCAAGATTGGGGCAGGGCAGGCCCCACGGCTTTCTTT	CASSQDWGRAGPTAFF	.	few	16	TRBJ1-1	TRBV3-1
TGTGCCAGCAGCTTGCTGGGGACTAGCGGTACGGGGGGGAATGAGCAGTTCTTC	CASSLLGTSGTGGNEQFF	TRBD2	few	18	TRBJ2-1	TRBV5-6
TGCGCCAGCAGCTTGGTGCCTAGCGCTCAAGAGACCCAGTACTTC	CASSLVPSAQETQYF	.	many	15	TRBJ2-5	TRBV5-1
TGTGCCAGCAGCTTAGTTCCCTTTGGAGCGGGAGGAACCGGGGAGCTGTTTTTT	CASSLVPFGAGGTGELFF	TRBD2	.	18	TRBJ2-2	TRBV7-2
TGTGCCAGCAGCTTCGGGGGGCCGGGTAGAGGGGAGCTGTTTTTT	CASSFGGPGRGELFF	.	few	15	TRBJ2-2	TRBV7-8
TGTGCCAGCAGCAAGATGTACCCTATTCAGTACTTC	CASSKMYPIQYF	.	few	12	TRBJ2-4	TRBV21-1
TGTGCCAGCAGCCTAAATCAAGCGGGCGAGACCCAGTACTTC	CASSLNQAGETQYF	.	.	14	TRBJ2-5	TRBV7-8
TGTGCCAGCAGACCTCACAGGGGGCAAGAGACCCAGTACTTC	CASRPHRGQETQYF	TRBD1	many	14	TRBJ2-5	TRBV12-3/TRBV12-4
TGTGCCACCAGTACTGGGGCCACGGGGGAGACCCAGTACTTC	CATSTGATGETQYF	.	.	14	TRBJ2-5	TRBV15
TGTGCCAGCAGCTCGCCGGTGGGTCGGGACTTCCACTCGAACATCACAGATACGCAGTATTTT	CASSSPVGRDFHSNITDTQYF	.	few	21	TRBJ2-3	TRBV11-2
TGCAGCGTTGAAGAAACAGGGGGCAATCAGCCCCAGCATTTT	CSVEETGGNQPQHF	TRBD1	.	14	TRBJ1-5	TRBV29-1
TGTGCCAGCAGCCAAGTCCGGGAGGGGTACAATGAGCAGTTCTTC	CASSQVREGYNEQFF	TRBD2	few	15	TRBJ2-1	TRBV3-1
TGTGCCAGCAGTTTAGTGGGGTTGCAGACCCAGTACTTC	CASSLVGLQTQYF	.	.	13	TRBJ2-5	TRBV28
TGTGCCAGTCAATATAGACGGGAGGGGTACGAGCAGTACTTC	CASQYRREGYEQYF	TRBD2	.	14	TRBJ2-7	TRBV6-5
TGTGCCAGCAGAACCCGTGTGGGCACTGAAGCTTTCTTT	CASRTRVGTEAFF	.	.	13	TRBJ1-1	TRBV12-3/TRBV12-4
TGTGCCAGCAGTTTACCGGGACTAGCGGGAGCGACGGCAGATACGCAGTATTTT	CASSLPGLAGATADTQYF	TRBD2	once	18	TRBJ2-3	TRBV28
TGTGCCAGCAGTCCACAACAAGTCAATGAGCAGTACTTC	CASSPQQVNEQYF	.	.	13	TRBJ2-7	TRBV5-4
TGTGCCAGCAGTGCACCGGGACTCAATCCCTACAATGAGCAGTTCTTC	CASSAPGLNPYNEQFF	.	.	16	TRBJ2-1	TRBV12-3/TRBV12-4
TGTGCCAGCAGCTCAAGGGTATCCGGAAACACCATATATTTT	CASSSRVSGNTIYF	.	once	14	TRBJ1-3	TRBV9
TGTGCCACCCAGGGCGGGGGCACAGATACGCAGTATTTT	CATQGGGTDTQYF	.	once	13	TRBJ2-3	TRBV10-3
TGTGCCATCAGTGCGACTACTGGACAGGGTCAGGCTCAGCCCCAGCATTTT	CAISATTGQGQAQPQHF	TRBD1	many	17	TRBJ1-5	TRBV10-3
TGTGCTAGCAGCTTAGGACGTTACAGCGGAGGCACAGATACGCAGTATTTT	CASSLGRYSGGTDTQYF	.	.	17	TRBJ2-3	TRBV7-9
TGTGCCAGCAATCCCGACTATGGCTACACCTTC	CASNPDYGYTF	.	.	11	TRBJ1-2	TRBV2
TGTGCCAGCAGCTCCAACAGGGAGGTCTCCTACGAGCAGTACTTC	CASSSNREVSYEQYF	.	once	15	TRBJ2-7	TRBV5-4
TGCAGTGCTAGAGTTGGGGTGTTGCGGGAGCAGTACTTC	CSARVGVLREQYF	.	many	13	TRBJ2-7	TRBV20-1
TGCGCCAGCAGCTTGGACAGGCTCTATGGCTACACCTTC	CASSLDRLYGYTF	.	many	13	TRBJ1-2	TRBV5-1
TGTGCCAGCAGCCCCGGAGTGGGTTCCAATCAGCCCCAGCATTTT	CASSPGVGSNQPQHF	.	many	15	TRBJ1-5	TRBV7-9
TGTGCCAGCAGTGCTCTCCGGGGGTCAAATGAAAAACTGTTTTTT	CASSALRGSNEKLFF	.	.	15	TRBJ1-4	TRBV6-1
TGCAGCGTGGACGGGGAGGGGGGCGAGTACTTC	CSVDGEGGEYF	.	.	11	TRBJ2-4	TRBV29-1
TGTGCCAGTTCGACCGGCGGGGATGGCAATCAGCCCCAGCATTTT	CASSTGGDGNQPQHF	.	few	15	TRBJ1-5	TRBV10-3
TGTGCCAGCAGCCCGCAGGGAACTGGGGCCAACGTCCTGACTTTC	CASSPQGTGANVLTF	.	.	15	TRBJ2-6	TRBV12-3/TRBV12-4
TGTGCCAGCAGCTTGGCGGTTAGCGGTGGCTACGAGCAGTACTTC	CASSLAVSGGYEQYF	.	many	15	TRBJ2-7	TRBV5-6
TGTGCCAGCAGTTCCGGGGGAATCGGCAATCAGCCCCAGCATTTT	CASSSGGIGNQPQHF	.	many	15	TRBJ1-5	TRBV6-5
TGTGCCAGCAGCCCAGGACCCTCAGGTGAGCAGTTCTTC	CASSPGPSGEQFF	.	.	13	TRBJ2-1	TRBV9
TGCAGTGCTAGACCGTCCGGGACAGGGTGGCACAATGAGCAGTTCTTC	CSARPSGTGWHNEQFF	TRBD1	.	16	TRBJ2-1	TRBV20-1
TGTGCCAGCACCACACTAGCGGGGGTTCAAGAGACCCAGTACTTC	CASTTLAGVQETQYF	TRBD2	.	15	TRBJ2-5	TRBV7-2
TGCAGTGCCGCCAGTCCAACTAGCGGGGGCACAGATACGCAGTATTTT	CSAASPTSGGTDTQYF	TRBD2	.	16	TRBJ2-3	TRBV20-1
TGCGCCAGCAGCCAAGTAGGATATGAGCAGTTCTTC	CASSQVGYEQFF	.	many	12	TRBJ2-1	TRBV4-1
TGTGCCAGCAGTTCTCCCACATACACCTCCAATCAGCCCCAGCATTTT	CASSSPTYTSNQPQHF	.	few	16	TRBJ1-5	TRBV12-3/TRBV12-4
TGTGCCATCAGTCGTGACCCCCTCGAGACCCAGTACTTC	CAISRDPLETQYF	.	.	13	TRBJ2-5	TRBV10-3
TGTGCCAGCAGCGACAGGGAAGGAGAGACCCAGTACTTC	CASSDREGETQYF	.	.	13	TRBJ2-5	TRBV9
TGTGCCAGCAGCGTAGTCGAAGTTGGGACTAGTTTGTACTTC	CASSVVEVGTSLYF	TRBD2	few	14	TRBJ2-7	TRBV7-9
TGCAGTATCATTCTACAGGGAAAGGGGACCTATGGCTACACCTTC	CSIILQGKGTYGYTF	.	many	15	TRBJ1-2	TRBV20-1
TGCAGTGCTAGTGATTGGGACAGGGCGATACTCGTCCCTGAAGCTTTCTTT	CSASDWDRAILVPEAFF	TRBD1	.	17	TRBJ1-1	TRBV20-1
TGTGCCAGCAGCGGGACAATCTATAATTCACCCCTCCACTTT	CASSGTIYNSPLHF	.	few	14	TRBJ1-6	TRBV11-2
TGTGCCAGCAGCAAAGACGCGGCAGTCTACCAAGAGACCCAGTACTTC	CASSKDAAVYQETQYF	.	.	16	TRBJ2-5	TRBV21-1
TGTGCCACCCGACGGACTAGCGTTTTTGATGAGCAGTTCTTC	CATRRTSVFDEQFF	TRBD2	many	14	TRBJ2-1	TRBV12-3/TRBV12-4
TGTGCCAGCAGTCGAACCAGTCCCCCGGCGCTACAAGCGGCATGGCAAGAGACCCAGTACTTC	CASSRTSPPALQAAWQETQYF	.	many	21	TRBJ2-5	TRBV6-1
TGTGCCAGCAGCGCCCGAAGGGACACACGGTTAAATGAGCAGTTCTTC	CASSARRDTRLNEQFF	.	many	16	TRBJ2-1	TRBV7-9
TGTGCCAGCAGCCCTCGACAGGGATGGTCCGGGGAGCTGTTTTTT	CASSPRQGWSGELFF	TRBD1	many	15	TRBJ2-2	TRBV6-5
TGTGCCGGCAGTCCGGGACAGGGGAAACATCGCGATCAGCCCCAGCATTTT	CAGSPGQGKHRDQPQHF	TRBD1	.	17	TRBJ1-5	TRBV28
TGTGCCAGCAGCCTCGGGGGGGCAGGGGGCCTCGAGCAGTACTTC	CASSLGGAGGLEQYF	.	.	15	TRBJ2-7	TRBV6-2/TRBV6-3
TGTGCCAGCACATCTCGGACTAGCTCCAATGAGCAGTACTTC	CASTSRTSSNEQYF	TRBD2	once	14	TRBJ2-5	TRBV12-3/TRBV12-4
TGTGCCAGCAGCTCAGGACAGGTTATCTCTGGGGCCAACGTCCTGACTTTC	CASSSGQVISGANVLTF	TRBD1	many	17	TRBJ2-6	TRBV7-2